This T cell receptor (beta chain) was identified in a study of early T cells in non-severe SARS-CoV-2 infection. Study outcomes and limitations: The study's VDJdb matching favored anti-spike CD8 responses and missed private and CD4 specificities.

Attached unique molecular identifiers marked individual cDNA molecules. TCRdb analysed the 5' RACE reads with MiXCR anew, one entry per CDR3 protein. Here the sample spans about 35,000 distinct CDR3 sequences, 4.7% being singletons. This clonotype has just a few counts. The antigen remains undetermined. Germline V gene lookup returns CDR1 SGHTA and CDR2 FQGNSA. The CDR3 runs 14 residues. V lost 9 bases to trimming and J lost 7 bases; unmatched junction nucleotides: 12. Sequenced: whole blood. The chain employs TRBV7-2 and TRBJ2-1; 7 nucleotides line up with TRBD1. This clonotype originated in an adult who was a healthcare worker with PCR-confirmed SARS-CoV-2 infection or an uninfected control (not recorded which). For the CDR3, the DNA is TGTGCCAGTCAAAAGCCGGGACAGTCTAATGAGCAGTTCTTC. It codes for CASQKPGQSNEQFF.